The T cell receptor beta chain under discussion was sequenced for a study of blood T cell repertoires in COVID-19. Study-level background: From T cells, B-cell-depleted T cells, or PBMCs came the material, which was cDNA or gDNA.

The CDR3 runs to 14 residues. The V gene end was trimmed by 7 bases and the J gene end by 6 bases; junction bases not matched to a gene: 6. In germline, CDR1 is KGHDR, CDR2 SFDVKD. TCRdb keeps only in-frame clones here, not all; method: immunoSEQ multiplex PCR. The table lists approximately 250,000 clones, around four fifths of them singletons. Participants, about 18 to 90 years old, spanned around 26 US areas. Cohorts were based on clinical histories the participants reported. Donors in Cohort 3 who had recovered were those with two negative PCRs, healthcare professional clearance, or resolution of their symptoms.

The source is a man aged 40-50 years who had recovered from COVID-19. Material for sequencing was PBMCs or T cells enriched from blood (not recorded which). The chain uses TRBV24-1 and TRBJ2-1, with TRBD1 matching over 9 bases. CDR3 amino acids: CATRPGQGFNEQFF. The DNA for the CDR3 is TGTGCCACCAGACCGGGACAGGGATTCAATGAGCAGTTCTTC.